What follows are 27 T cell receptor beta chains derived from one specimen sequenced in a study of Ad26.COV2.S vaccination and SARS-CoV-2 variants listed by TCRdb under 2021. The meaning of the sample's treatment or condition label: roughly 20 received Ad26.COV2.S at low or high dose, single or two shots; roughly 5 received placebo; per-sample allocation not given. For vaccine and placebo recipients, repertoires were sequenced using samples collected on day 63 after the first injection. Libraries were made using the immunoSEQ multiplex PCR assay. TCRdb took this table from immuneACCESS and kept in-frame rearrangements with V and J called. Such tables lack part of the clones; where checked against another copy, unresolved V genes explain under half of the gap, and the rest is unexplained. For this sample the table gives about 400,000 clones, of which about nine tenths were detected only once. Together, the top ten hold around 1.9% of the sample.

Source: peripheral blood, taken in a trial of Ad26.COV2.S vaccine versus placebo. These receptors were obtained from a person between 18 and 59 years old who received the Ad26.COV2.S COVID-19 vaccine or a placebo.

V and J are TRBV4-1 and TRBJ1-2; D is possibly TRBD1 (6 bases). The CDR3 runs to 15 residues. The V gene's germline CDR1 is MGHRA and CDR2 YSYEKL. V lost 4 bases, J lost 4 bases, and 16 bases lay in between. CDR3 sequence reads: CASSPGGGQSYGYTF. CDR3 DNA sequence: TGCGCCAGCAGCCCGGGCGGGGGGCAGAGCTATGGCTACACCTTC.

The CDR3 DNA follows: TGTGCCTGGAGTGGGGATGCAGATACGCAGTATTTT. Translation gives CAWSGDADTQYF. This chain links TRBV30 with TRBJ2-3; unclear D gene. The germline CDR1 and CDR2 sequences are GTSNPN and SVGIG (reference sequence). Trimming took off 1 base at V and 4 bases at J, with 6 bases between the two ends. The CDR3 is 12 residues long.

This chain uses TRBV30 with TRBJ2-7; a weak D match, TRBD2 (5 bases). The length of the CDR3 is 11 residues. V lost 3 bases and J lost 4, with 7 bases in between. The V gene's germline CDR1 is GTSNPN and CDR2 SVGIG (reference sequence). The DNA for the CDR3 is TGTGCCTGGAGGTGGGAGTACGAGCAGTACTTC. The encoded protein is CAWRWEYEQYF.

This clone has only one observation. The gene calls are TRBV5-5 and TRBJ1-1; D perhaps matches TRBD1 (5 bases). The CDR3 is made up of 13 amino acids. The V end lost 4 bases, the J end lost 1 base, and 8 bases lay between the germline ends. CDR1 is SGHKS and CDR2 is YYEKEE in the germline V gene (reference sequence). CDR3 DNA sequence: TGTGCCAGCAGCCCCGGGACGAACACTGAAGCTTTCTTT. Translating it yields CASSPGTNTEAFF. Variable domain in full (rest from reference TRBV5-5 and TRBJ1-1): DAGVTQSPTHLIKTRGQQVTLRCSPISGHKSVSWYQQVLGQGPQFIFQYYEKEERGRGNFPDRFSARQFPNYSSELNVNALLLGDSALYLCASSPGTNTEAFFGQGTRLTVV.

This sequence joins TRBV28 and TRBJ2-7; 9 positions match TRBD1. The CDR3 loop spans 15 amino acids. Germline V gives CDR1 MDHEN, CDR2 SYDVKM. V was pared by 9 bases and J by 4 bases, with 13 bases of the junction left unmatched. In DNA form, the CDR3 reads TGTGCCAGTAACTCTGCGGGACAGGGATTGTACGAGCAGTACTTC. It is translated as CASNSAGQGLYEQYF.

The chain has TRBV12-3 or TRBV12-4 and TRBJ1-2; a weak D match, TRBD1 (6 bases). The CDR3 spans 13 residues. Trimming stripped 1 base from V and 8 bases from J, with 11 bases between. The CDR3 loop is CASSLEGGRGYTF. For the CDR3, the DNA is TGTGCCAGCAGTTTAGAAGGGGGTAGGGGCTACACCTTC.

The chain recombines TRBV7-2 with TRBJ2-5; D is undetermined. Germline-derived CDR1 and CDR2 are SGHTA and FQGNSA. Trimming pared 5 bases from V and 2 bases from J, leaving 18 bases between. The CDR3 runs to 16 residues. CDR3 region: CASSALPDGVQETQYF. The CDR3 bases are TGTGCCAGCAGCGCCTTGCCGGACGGAGTACAAGAGACCCAGTACTTC.

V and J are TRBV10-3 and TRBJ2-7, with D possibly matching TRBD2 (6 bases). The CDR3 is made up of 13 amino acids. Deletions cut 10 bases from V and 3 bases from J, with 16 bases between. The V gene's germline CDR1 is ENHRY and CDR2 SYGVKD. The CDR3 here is CATREGTVYEQYF. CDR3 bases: TGTGCCACGCGTGAAGGGACTGTCTACGAGCAGTACTTC.

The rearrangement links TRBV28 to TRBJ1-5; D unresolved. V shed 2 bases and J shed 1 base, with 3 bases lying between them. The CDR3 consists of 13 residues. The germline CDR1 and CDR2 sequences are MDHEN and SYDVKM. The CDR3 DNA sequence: TGTGCCAGCAGTTTAGACAGCAATCAGCCCCAGCATTTT. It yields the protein CASSLDSNQPQHF.

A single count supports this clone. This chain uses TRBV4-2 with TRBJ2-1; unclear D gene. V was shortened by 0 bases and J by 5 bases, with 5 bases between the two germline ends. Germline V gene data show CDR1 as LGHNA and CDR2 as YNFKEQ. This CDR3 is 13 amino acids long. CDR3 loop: CASSQELHNEQFF. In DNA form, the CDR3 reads TGTGCCAGCAGCCAAGAACTCCACAATGAGCAGTTCTTC.

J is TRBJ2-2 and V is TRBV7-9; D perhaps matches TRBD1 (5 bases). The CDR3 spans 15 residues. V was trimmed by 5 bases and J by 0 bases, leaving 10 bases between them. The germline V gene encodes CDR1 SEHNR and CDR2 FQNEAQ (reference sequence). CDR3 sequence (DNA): TGTGCCAGCAGCAGGGGCAGGACGAACACCGGGGAGCTGTTTTTT. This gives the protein CASSRGRTNTGELFF. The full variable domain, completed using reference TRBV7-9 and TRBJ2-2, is DTGVSQNPRHKITKRGQNVTFRCDPISEHNRLYWYRQTLGQGPEFLTYFQNEAQLEKSRLLSDRFSAERPKGSFSTLEIQRTEQGDSAMYLCASSRGRTNTGELFFGEGSRLTVL.

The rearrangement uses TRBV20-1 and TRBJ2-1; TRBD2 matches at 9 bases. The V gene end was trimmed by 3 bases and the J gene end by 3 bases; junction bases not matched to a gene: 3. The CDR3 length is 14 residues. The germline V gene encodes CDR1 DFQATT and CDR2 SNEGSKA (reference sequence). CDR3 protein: CSASVAGDYNEQFF. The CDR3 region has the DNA TGCAGTGCTAGTGTAGCGGGAGACTACAATGAGCAGTTCTTC.

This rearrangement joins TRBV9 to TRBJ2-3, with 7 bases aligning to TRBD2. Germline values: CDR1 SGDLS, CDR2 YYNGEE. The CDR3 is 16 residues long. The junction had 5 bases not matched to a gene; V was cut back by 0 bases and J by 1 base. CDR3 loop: CASSVASGGGTDTQYF. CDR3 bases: TGTGCCAGCAGCGTAGCTTCGGGAGGTGGCACAGATACGCAGTATTTT.

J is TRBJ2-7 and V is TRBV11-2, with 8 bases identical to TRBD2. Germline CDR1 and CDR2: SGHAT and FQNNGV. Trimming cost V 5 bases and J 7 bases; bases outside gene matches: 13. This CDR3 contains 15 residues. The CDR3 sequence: CASSHLAAGGREQYF. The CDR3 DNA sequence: TGTGCCAGCAGCCACCTAGCGGCAGGCGGGAGGGAGCAGTACTTC.

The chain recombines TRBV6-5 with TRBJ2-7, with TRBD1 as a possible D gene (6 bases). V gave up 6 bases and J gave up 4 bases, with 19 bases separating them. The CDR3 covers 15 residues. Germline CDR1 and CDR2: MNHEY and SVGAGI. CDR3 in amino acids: CASSSPMGALYEQYF. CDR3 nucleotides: TGTGCCAGCAGCTCACCAATGGGGGCCCTTTACGAGCAGTACTTC.

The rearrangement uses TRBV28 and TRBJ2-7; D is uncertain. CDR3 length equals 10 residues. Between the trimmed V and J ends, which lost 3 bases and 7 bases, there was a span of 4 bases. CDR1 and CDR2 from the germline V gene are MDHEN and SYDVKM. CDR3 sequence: CASSFQEQYF. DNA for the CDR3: TGTGCCAGCAGTTTCCAGGAGCAGTACTTC.

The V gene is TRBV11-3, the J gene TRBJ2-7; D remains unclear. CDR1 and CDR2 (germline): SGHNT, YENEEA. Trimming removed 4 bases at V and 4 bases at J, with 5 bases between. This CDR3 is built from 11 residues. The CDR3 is CASSSDYEQYF. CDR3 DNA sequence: TGTGCCAGCAGCTCCGATTACGAGCAGTACTTC.

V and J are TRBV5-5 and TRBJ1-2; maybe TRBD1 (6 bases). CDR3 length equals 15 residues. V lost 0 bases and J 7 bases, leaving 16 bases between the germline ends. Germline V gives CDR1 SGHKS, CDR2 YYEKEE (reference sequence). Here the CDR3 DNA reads TGTGCCAGCAGCTTGGCCGGAGGGGGTTTGTTTGGCTACACCTTC. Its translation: CASSLAGGGLFGYTF.

The CDR3 DNA sequence: TGTGCCACCAGTGATTTGGGTCGGGGCCCTAGCACAGATACGCAGTATTTT. Its protein is CATSDLGRGPSTDTQYF. The chain carries TRBV24-1 and TRBJ2-3, with D possibly being TRBD1 or TRBD2 (5 bases each). The CDR3 sequence is 17 residues long. CDR1 and CDR2 (germline): KGHDR, SFDVKD. With 0 bases removed from V and 0 bases from J, the gap between germline ends came to 12 bases.

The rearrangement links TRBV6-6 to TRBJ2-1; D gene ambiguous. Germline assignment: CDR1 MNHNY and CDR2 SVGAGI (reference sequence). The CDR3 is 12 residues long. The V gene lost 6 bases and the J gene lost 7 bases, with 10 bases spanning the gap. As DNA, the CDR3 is TGTGCCAGCAGCAAGACCAGTAATGAGCAGTTCTTC. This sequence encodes CASSKTSNEQFF.

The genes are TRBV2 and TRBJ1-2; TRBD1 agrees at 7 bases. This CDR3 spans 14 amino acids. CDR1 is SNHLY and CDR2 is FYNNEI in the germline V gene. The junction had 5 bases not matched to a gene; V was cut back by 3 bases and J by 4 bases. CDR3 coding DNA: TGTGCCAGCAGTGAGAGGACAGGCCCCTATGGCTACACCTTC. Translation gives CASSERTGPYGYTF. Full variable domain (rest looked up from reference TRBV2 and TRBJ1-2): EPEVTQTPSHQVTQMGQEVILRCVPISNHLYFYWYRQILGQKVEFLVSFYNNEISEKSEIFDDQFSVERPDGSNFTLKIRSTKLEDSAMYFCASSERTGPYGYTFGSGTRLTVV.

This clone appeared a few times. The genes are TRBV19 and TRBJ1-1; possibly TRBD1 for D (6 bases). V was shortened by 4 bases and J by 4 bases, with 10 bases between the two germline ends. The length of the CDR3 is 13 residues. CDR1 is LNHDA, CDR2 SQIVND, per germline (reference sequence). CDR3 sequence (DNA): TGTGCCAGTAGTACCGCAGGGGTCACTGAAGCTTTCTTT. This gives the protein CASSTAGVTEAFF.

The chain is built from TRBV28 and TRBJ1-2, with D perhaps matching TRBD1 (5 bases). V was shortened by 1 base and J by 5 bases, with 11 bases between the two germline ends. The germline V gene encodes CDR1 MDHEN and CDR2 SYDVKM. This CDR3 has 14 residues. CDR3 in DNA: TGTGCCAGCAGTTTATATGGGGGGATGTATGGCTACACCTTC. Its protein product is CASSLYGGMYGYTF.

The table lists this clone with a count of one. The CDR3 DNA sequence: TGTGCCAGCAGCTCCGGGACAGGGGGCTTTCGTGAGCAGTTCTTC. It is translated as CASSSGTGGFREQFF. The gene calls are TRBV7-8 and TRBJ2-1; TRBD1 matches at 12 bases. The CDR3 spans 15 residues. Germline CDR1 and CDR2: SGHVS and FQNEAQ. V lost 4 bases, J lost 9 bases, and 7 bases stayed unmatched.

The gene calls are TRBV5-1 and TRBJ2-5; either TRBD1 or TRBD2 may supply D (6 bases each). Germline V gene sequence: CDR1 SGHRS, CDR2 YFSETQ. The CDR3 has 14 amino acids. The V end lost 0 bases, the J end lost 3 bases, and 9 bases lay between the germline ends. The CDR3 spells CASSLAGGEETQYF. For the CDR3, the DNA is TGCGCCAGCAGCTTGGCCGGGGGCGAAGAGACCCAGTACTTC.

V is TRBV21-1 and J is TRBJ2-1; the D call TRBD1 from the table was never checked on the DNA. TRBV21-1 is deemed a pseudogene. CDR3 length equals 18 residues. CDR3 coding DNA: TGTGCCAGCAGCCGCCTGGGGCGGGGACAGGGGTACTACAATGAGCAGTTCTTC. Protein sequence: CASSRLGRGQGYYNEQFF.

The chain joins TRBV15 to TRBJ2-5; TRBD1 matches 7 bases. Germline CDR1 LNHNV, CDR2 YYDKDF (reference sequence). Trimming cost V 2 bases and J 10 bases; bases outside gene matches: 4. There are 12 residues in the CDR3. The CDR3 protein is CATSRTQGDQYF. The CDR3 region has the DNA TGTGCCACCAGCAGAACTCAGGGGGACCAGTACTTC.